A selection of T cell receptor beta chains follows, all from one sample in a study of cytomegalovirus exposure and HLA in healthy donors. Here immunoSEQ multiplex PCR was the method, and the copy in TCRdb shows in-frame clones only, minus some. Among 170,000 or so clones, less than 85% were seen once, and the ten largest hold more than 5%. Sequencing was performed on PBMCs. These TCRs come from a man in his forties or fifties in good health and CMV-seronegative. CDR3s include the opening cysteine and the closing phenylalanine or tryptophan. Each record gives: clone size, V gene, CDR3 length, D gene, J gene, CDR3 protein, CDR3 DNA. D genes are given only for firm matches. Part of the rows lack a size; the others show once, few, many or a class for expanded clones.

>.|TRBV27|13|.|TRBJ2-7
CASSLSYGYEQYF
TGTGCCAGCAGTTTATCTTACGGCTACGAGCAGTACTTC
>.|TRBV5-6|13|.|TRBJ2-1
CASSPDSYNEQFF
TGTGCCAGCAGCCCGGACAGTTACAATGAGCAGTTCTTC
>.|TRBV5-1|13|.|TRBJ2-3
CASSLEVGGIVYF
TGCGCCAGCAGCCTGGAGGTCGGCGGGATAGTGTATTTT
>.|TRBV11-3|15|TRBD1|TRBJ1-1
CASSSSRGQNTEAFF
TGTGCCAGCAGTTCCTCCAGGGGGCAGAACACTGAAGCTTTCTTT
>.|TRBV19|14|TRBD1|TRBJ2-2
CASSDNRGRGELFF
TGTGCCAGTAGTGATAACAGGGGGCGTGGGGAGCTGTTTTTT
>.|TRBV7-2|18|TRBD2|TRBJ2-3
CASSSTGLAGGRSDTQYF
TGTGCCAGCAGCTCCACCGGACTAGCGGGGGGTAGGTCAGATACGCAGTATTTT
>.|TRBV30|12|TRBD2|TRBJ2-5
CACRREGPNQYF
TGTGCCTGCAGACGGGAGGGCCCGAACCAGTACTTC
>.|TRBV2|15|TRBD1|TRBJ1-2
CASSLAGTGGYGYTF
TGTGCCAGCAGTCTCGCCGGGACAGGGGGCTATGGCTACACCTTC
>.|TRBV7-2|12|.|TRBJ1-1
CASSPWNTEAFF
TGTGCCAGCAGCCCCTGGAACACTGAAGCTTTCTTT
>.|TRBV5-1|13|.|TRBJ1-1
CASSLAVQEKAFF
TGCGCCAGCAGCTTGGCGGTACAGGAAAAAGCTTTCTTT
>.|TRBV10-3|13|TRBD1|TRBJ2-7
CAISETGGGEQYF
TGTGCCATCAGTGAGACAGGGGGCGGAGAGCAGTACTTC
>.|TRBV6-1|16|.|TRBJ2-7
CASSEGGGEVGYEQYF
TGTGCCAGCAGTGAAGGGGGTGGGGAGGTCGGCTACGAGCAGTACTTC
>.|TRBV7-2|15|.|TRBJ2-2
CASSLMGHSTGELFF
TGTGCCAGCAGCTTAATGGGCCATTCCACCGGGGAGCTGTTTTTT
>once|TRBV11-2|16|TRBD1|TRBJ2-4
CASSLDDRGYKNIQYF
TGTGCCAGCAGCTTAGACGACAGGGGGTACAAAAACATTCAGTACTTC
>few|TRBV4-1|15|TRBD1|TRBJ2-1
CASSPSGGSYNEQFF
TGCGCCAGCAGCCCCTCAGGGGGTAGCTACAATGAGCAGTTCTTC
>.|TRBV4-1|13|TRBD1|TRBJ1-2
CASSQGTGDGYTF
TGCGCCAGCAGCCAAGGGACAGGGGACGGCTACACCTTC
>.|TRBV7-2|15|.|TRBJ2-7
CASSLGQGSLYEQYF
TGTGCCAGCAGCCTCGGGCAGGGGAGCCTCTACGAGCAGTACTTC
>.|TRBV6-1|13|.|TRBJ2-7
CASSVDRGYEQYF
TGTGCCAGCAGTGTCGACAGAGGCTACGAGCAGTACTTC
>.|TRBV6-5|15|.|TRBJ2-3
CASSFSSDPKDTQYF
TGTGCCAGCAGTTTTTCATCTGATCCTAAAGATACGCAGTATTTT
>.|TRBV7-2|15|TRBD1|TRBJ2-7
CASSLVGTGGREQYF
TGTGCCAGCAGCTTAGTTGGGACAGGGGGCCGGGAGCAGTACTTC
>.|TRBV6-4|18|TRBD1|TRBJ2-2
CASSPRWDRGRDTGELFF
TGTGCCAGCAGCCCCCGGTGGGACAGGGGGCGCGACACCGGGGAGCTGTTTTTT
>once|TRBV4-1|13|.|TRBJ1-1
CASSQRGATEAFF
TGCGCCAGCAGCCAGCGGGGGGCCACTGAAGCTTTCTTT
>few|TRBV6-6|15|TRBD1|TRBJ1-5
CASRWDRGSNQPQHF
TGTGCCAGCAGATGGGACAGGGGTAGCAATCAGCCCCAGCATTTT
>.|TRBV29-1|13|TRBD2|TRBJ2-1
CSERTSGYNEQFF
TGCAGCGAACGGACTAGCGGATACAATGAGCAGTTCTTC
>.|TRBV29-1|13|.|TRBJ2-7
CSVSNGFNDEQYF
TGCAGCGTTAGTAACGGGTTTAACGACGAGCAGTACTTC
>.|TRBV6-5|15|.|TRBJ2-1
CASKRLDRDYNEQFF
TGTGCCAGCAAAAGGCTGGACAGAGACTACAATGAGCAGTTCTTC
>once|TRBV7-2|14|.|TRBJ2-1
CASSLGRGRGEQFF
TGTGCCAGCAGCTTAGGGCGGGGCCGGGGTGAGCAGTTCTTC
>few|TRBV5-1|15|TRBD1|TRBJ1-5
CASSSRGLGNQPQHF
TGCGCCAGCAGCTCTAGGGGGCTCGGCAATCAGCCCCAGCATTTT
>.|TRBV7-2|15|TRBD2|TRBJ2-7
CASSRPSGRAIEQYF
TGTGCCAGCAGCAGGCCTAGCGGGAGGGCTATCGAGCAGTACTTC
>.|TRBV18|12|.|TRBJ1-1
CASRLESGEAFF
TGTGCCAGCCGGCTCGAGAGCGGTGAAGCTTTCTTT
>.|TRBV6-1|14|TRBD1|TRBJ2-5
CASQRGQIQETQYF
TGTGCCAGCCAGAGGGGGCAGATCCAAGAGACCCAGTACTTC
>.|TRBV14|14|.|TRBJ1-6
CASSDPRGGRYLHF
TGTGCCAGCAGCGACCCCCGCGGAGGGCGCTACCTCCACTTT
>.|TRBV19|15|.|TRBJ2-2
CASSTAGLNTGELFF
TGTGCCAGTAGTACGGCCGGACTGAACACCGGGGAGCTGTTTTTT
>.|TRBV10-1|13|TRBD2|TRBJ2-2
CASAVGGTGELFF
TGCGCCAGTGCGGTCGGGGGGACCGGGGAGCTGTTTTTT
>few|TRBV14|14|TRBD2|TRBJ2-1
CASSSRTSGSEQFF
TGTGCCAGCAGCTCCCGGACTAGCGGGAGTGAGCAGTTCTTC
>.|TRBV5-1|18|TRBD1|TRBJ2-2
CASSFLTGTGTNTGELFF
TGCGCCAGCAGCTTTCTAACCGGGACAGGGACGAACACCGGGGAGCTGTTTTTT
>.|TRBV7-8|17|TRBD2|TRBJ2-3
CASSLDTSTSGTDTQYF
TGTGCCAGCAGCTTAGATACTTCGACTAGCGGCACAGATACGCAGTATTTT
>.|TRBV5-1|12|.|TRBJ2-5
CASEARQETQYF
TGCGCCAGCGAGGCGCGACAAGAGACCCAGTACTTC
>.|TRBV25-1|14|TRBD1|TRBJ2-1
CASSELVTGGVRFF
TGTGCCAGCAGTGAGTTAGTGACAGGGGGAGTGAGGTTCTTC
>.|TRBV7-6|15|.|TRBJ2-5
CASSDLPGVQETQYF
TGTGCCAGCAGCGATCTTCCGGGAGTACAAGAGACCCAGTACTTC
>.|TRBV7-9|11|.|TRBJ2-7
CASSLEYEQYF
TGTGCCAGCAGCCTGGAGTACGAGCAGTACTTC
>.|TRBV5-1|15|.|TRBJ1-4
CASSNAEGANEKLFF
TGCGCCAGCAGCAACGCAGAGGGGGCTAATGAAAAACTGTTTTTT
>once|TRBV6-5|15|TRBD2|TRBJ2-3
CASSATSGATGWQYF
TGTGCCAGCAGCGCGACTAGCGGGGCGACCGGGTGGCAGTATTTT
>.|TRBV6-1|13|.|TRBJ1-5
CASVTVSNQPQHF
TGTGCCAGTGTTACGGTAAGCAATCAGCCCCAGCATTTT
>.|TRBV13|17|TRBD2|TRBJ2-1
CASSLGTSGRPNNEQFF
TGTGCCAGCAGCTTAGGAACTAGCGGGAGGCCGAACAATGAGCAGTTCTTC
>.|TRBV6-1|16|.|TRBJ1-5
CASREDQTQVNQPQHF
TGTGCCAGCAGAGAAGATCAGACCCAGGTCAATCAGCCCCAGCATTTT
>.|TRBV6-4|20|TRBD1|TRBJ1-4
CASSDSKSSRRGELLLGGLF
TGTGCCAGCAGTGACTCGAAAAGCAGCCGCAGGGGGGAGCTCCTTTTAGGGGGGCTTTTT
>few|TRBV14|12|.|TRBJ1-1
CASSQSRAGAFF
TGTGCCAGCAGCCAATCCAGGGCAGGGGCTTTCTTT